A single sample gave rise to the 20 T cell receptor beta chains below, sequenced in a study of technical replicates of blood from a few donors. The protocol was immunoSEQ multiplex PCR, while the TCRdb copy is restricted to in-frame clones and leaves out a portion. The data show about 54,000 clones, with about 95% seen just once and over 0.2% held by the top ten. Sequenced input: T cells isolated from PBMCs. These receptors were collected from a human donor in good health.

This chain connects TRBV9 to TRBJ2-1, with 9 bases identical to TRBD1. The germline gives CDR1 SGDLS, CDR2 YYNGEE. The CDR3 contains 14 residues. The J segment lost 8 bases and the V segment lost 2 bases, leaving 5 bases of the junction unmatched. CDR3 sequence reads: CASSVGDRVHEQFF. The DNA of the CDR3 is TGTGCCAGCAGCGTGGGGGACAGGGTCCATGAGCAGTTCTTC.

The CDR3 reads CASRAGVTTEAFF. DNA of the CDR3: TGTGCCAGCAGGGCAGGGGTCACCACTGAAGCTTTCTTT. This chain uses TRBV6-5 with TRBJ1-1, with D possibly TRBD1 on 6 matching bases. Germline V lookup: CDR1 MNHEY, CDR2 SVGAGI. The CDR3 contains 13 residues. The ends were cut back, 6 bases at V and 4 bases at J, with 12 bases in the middle.

The rearrangement joins TRBV5-6 to TRBJ2-7, with 10 bases fitting TRBD1. The CDR3 is 14 residues long. Trimming took 4 bases from V and 2 from J; bases not matched to a gene: 3. Germline V gives CDR1 SGHDT, CDR2 YYEEEE. The CDR3 sequence: CASSRDRGAYEQYF. CDR3 sequence (DNA): TGTGCCAGCAGCCGGGACAGGGGTGCCTACGAGCAGTACTTC.

The table lists this clone with a count of one. The chain combines TRBV18 with TRBJ2-3; D is undetermined. Trimming removed 2 bases from V and 2 bases from J, with 8 bases in between. The germline V gene has CDR1 KGHSH and CDR2 LQKENI. This CDR3 has 14 residues. CDR3 in amino acids: CASSPTSHTDTQYF. In DNA form, the CDR3 reads TGTGCCAGCTCACCAACGAGTCACACAGATACGCAGTATTTT.

This chain joins TRBV10-1 and TRBJ2-4; D unclear. V gave up 7 bases and J gave up 2 bases, with 12 bases separating them. Germline-derived CDR1 and CDR2 are WNHNN and SYGVQD (reference sequence). This CDR3 region has 14 residues. CDR3 region: CASTERAPKNIQYF. The CDR3 DNA reads as TGCGCCAGCACCGAGAGAGCGCCCAAAAACATTCAGTACTTC.

The gene calls are TRBV7-8 and TRBJ2-1; unclear D gene. Germline lookup yields CDR1 SGHVS and CDR2 FQNEAQ. The CDR3 is made up of 12 amino acids. V was trimmed by 3 bases and J by 10 bases, leaving 10 bases between them. The CDR3, as DNA: TGTGCCAGCAGCTTCGAGCGCCTCGAGCAGTTCTTC. This codes for CASSFERLEQFF.

This chain joins TRBV19 and TRBJ2-3, with unresolved D. Germline lookup yields CDR1 LNHDA and CDR2 SQIVND (reference sequence). The length of the CDR3 is 15 residues. With 4 bases removed from V and 3 bases from J, the gap between germline ends came to 14 bases. The CDR3 region has the DNA TGTGCCAGTAGTACCTCCCCGGGTAGTACAGATACGCAGTATTTT. Amino acid sequence: CASSTSPGSTDTQYF.

The rearrangement links TRBV7-9 to TRBJ2-3, with D possibly matching TRBD1 (6 bases). The germline V and J ends were trimmed by 3 bases and 4 bases, with 14 bases remaining between them. The length of the CDR3 is 15 residues. CDR1 and CDR2 from the germline V gene are SEHNR and FQNEAQ (reference sequence). CDR3 region: CASSFQQGGSDTQYF. The CDR3 DNA follows: TGTGCCAGCAGCTTTCAACAGGGTGGGTCAGATACGCAGTATTTT.

This clone came up once. The chain has TRBV7-9 and TRBJ1-5; perhaps TRBD1 as D (5 bases). In germline, CDR1 is SEHNR, CDR2 FQNEAQ (reference sequence). V was pared by 1 base and J by 8 bases, with 6 bases between. The CDR3 has 12 amino acids. The CDR3 bases are TGTGCCAGCAGCTTAGTAGGGGAGCCCCAGCATTTT. It specifies CASSLVGEPQHF.

This clone was counted between two and nine times. V is TRBV6-5 and J is TRBJ1-1; 8 nucleotides align to TRBD1. This CDR3 comprises 12 residues. Germline CDR1 reads MNHEY; CDR2 reads SVGAGI. J gave up 7 bases and V 6 bases, and 4 bases lay outside the gene matches. CDR3 sequence reads: CASSNRGIEAFF. DNA of the CDR3: TGTGCCAGCAGCAACAGGGGGATTGAAGCTTTCTTT.

The chain recombines TRBV29-1 with TRBJ2-1; tentative D call: TRBD2 (6 bases). Per germline, CDR1 SQVTM and CDR2 ANQGSEA. The CDR3 totals 15 residues. V lost 6 bases to trimming and J lost 2 bases, with 17 bases between them. Written as DNA, the CDR3 is TGCAGCGTCCAGCGGGCGGGAATCGCCTACAATGAGCAGTTCTTC. As protein: CSVQRAGIAYNEQFF.

The chain combines TRBV28 with TRBJ1-4; D is possibly TRBD1 (5 bases). Germline-derived CDR1 and CDR2 are MDHEN and SYDVKM. V was pared by 2 bases and J by 4 bases, with 14 bases between. The length of the CDR3 is 16 residues. The CDR3 DNA sequence: TGTGCCAGCAGTTTAGGGGGGATTCGGGGTAATGAAAAACTGTTTTTT. Encoded protein: CASSLGGIRGNEKLFF.

The gene calls are TRBV7-9 and TRBJ2-7; D is perhaps TRBD2 (6 bases). Trimming cost V 2 bases and J 4 bases, with 15 bases left between them. CDR3 length: 15 residues. CDR1 and CDR2 (germline): SEHNR, FQNEAQ (reference sequence). The CDR3 sequence is CASSLRTGVTYEQYF. CDR3 DNA sequence: TGTGCCAGCAGCTTACGGACGGGAGTCACGTACGAGCAGTACTTC.

The rearrangement links TRBV9 to TRBJ2-7, with D possibly TRBD2 on 7 matching bases. CDR1 and CDR2 (germline): SGDLS, YYNGEE. The CDR3 totals 15 residues. V was pared by 0 bases and J by 3 bases, with 13 bases between. CDR3 amino acids: CASSVAEGGDYEQYF. The CDR3 nucleotides are TGTGCCAGCAGCGTAGCTGAGGGGGGGGACTACGAGCAGTACTTC.

The chain employs TRBV7-2 and TRBJ2-3, with TRBD2 matching over 10 bases. This CDR3 contains 16 residues. The junction had 6 bases not matched to a gene; V was cut back by 5 bases and J by 1 base. Looked up from germline, CDR1 is SGHTA and CDR2 is FQGNSA. The chain's CDR3 is CASSVKTSGRTDTQYF. DNA of the CDR3: TGTGCCAGCAGCGTGAAGACTAGCGGGCGCACAGATACGCAGTATTTT.

The chain combines TRBV5-1 with TRBJ2-2; 12 bases align to TRBD2. The CDR3 covers 24 residues. Trimming cost V 3 bases and J 1 base; bases outside gene matches: 25. In germline, CDR1 is SGHRS, CDR2 YFSETQ. The CDR3 spells CASSSFPPLAGGRDLPLNTGELFF. The CDR3 DNA is TGCGCCAGCAGCTCCTTTCCCCCTCTAGCGGGGGGGCGTGACTTACCATTGAACACCGGGGAGCTGTTTTTT.

The chain's CDR3 is CASSESEFTQYF. The CDR3 DNA follows: TGCGCCAGCAGTGAGTCAGAGTTTACGCAGTATTTT. This chain connects TRBV10-2 to TRBJ2-3; D ambiguous. Trimming shortened V by 0 bases and J by 8 bases, and 6 bases separated the two germline ends. Germline assignment: CDR1 WSHSY and CDR2 SAAADI. The CDR3 runs to 12 residues.

The chain carries TRBV9 and TRBJ1-4; D call uncertain. Germline CDR1 reads SGDLS; CDR2 reads YYNGEE. The V and J ends lost 4 bases and 8 bases respectively, with 18 bases between them. The CDR3 length is 15 residues. CDR3 sequence: CASSPTPGVGEKLFF. The CDR3 bases are TGTGCCAGCAGCCCGACCCCCGGGGTGGGGGAAAAACTGTTTTTT. The variable domain in full, completed from reference TRBV9 and TRBJ1-4, reads DSGVTQTPKHLITATGQRVTLRCSPRSGDLSVYWYQQSLDQGLQFLIQYYNGEERAKGNILERFSAQQFPDLHSELNLSSLELGDSALYFCASSPTPGVGEKLFFGSGTQLSVL.

This clone was seen more than once but under ten times. The chain has TRBV6-6 and TRBJ1-1, with D maybe TRBD1 (6 bases). This CDR3 contains 14 residues. Germline assignment: CDR1 MNHNY and CDR2 SVGAGI (reference sequence). Trimming cost V 4 bases and J 1 base, with 10 bases left between them. The CDR3 DNA sequence: TGTGCCAGCAGTTTCCAGACAGGGAACACTGAAGCTTTCTTT. It translates to CASSFQTGNTEAFF.

J is TRBJ1-5 and V is TRBV28; TRBD1 is a possible D gene (5 bases). CDR1 is MDHEN and CDR2 is SYDVKM in the germline V gene. Deletions cut 7 bases from V and 7 bases from J, with 11 bases between. The CDR3 length is 12 residues. The CDR3 protein is CASTGGLQPQHF. The CDR3 DNA reads TGTGCCAGCACCGGGGGGTTACAGCCCCAGCATTTT.